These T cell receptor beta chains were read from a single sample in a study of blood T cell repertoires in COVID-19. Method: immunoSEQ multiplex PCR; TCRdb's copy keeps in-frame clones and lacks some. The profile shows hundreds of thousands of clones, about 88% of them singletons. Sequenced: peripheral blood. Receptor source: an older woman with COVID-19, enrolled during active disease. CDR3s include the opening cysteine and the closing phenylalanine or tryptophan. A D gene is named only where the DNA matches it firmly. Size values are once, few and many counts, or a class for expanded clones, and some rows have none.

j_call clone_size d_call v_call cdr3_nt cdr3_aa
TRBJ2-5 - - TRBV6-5 TGTGCCAGCCGTTCCCCTTTGGGGCTCGAGGAGACCCAGTACTTC CASRSPLGLEETQYF
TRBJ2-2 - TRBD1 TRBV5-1 TGCGCCAGCAGCTTGGTCCAGGGGGCGTCCGGGGAGCTGTTTTTT CASSLVQGASGELFF
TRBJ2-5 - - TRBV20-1 TGCAGTGCAAACCGGGACACCAACTTC CSANRDTNF
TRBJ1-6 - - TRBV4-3 TGCGCCAGCAGCCAAGATCTTAAGGGGGTTCTTTCCTATAATTCACCCCTCCACTTT CASSQDLKGVLSYNSPLHF
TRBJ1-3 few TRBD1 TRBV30 TGTGCCTGGATGACAGGGAACTCTGGAAACACCATATATTTT CAWMTGNSGNTIYF
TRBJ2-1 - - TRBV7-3 TGTGCCAGCAGATCCGGACAGGAGCAGTTCTTC CASRSGQEQFF
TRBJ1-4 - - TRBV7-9 TGTGCCAGCACCCTCGGGGGAGGGGGTAATGAAAAACTGTTTTTT CASTLGGGGNEKLFF
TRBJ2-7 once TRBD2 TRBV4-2 TGTGCCAGCAGCCAAGAAGGGACGGGGGGGCCCTACGAGCAGTACTTC CASSQEGTGGPYEQYF
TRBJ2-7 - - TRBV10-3 TGTGCCATCAGCAACACCGCCTACGAGCAGTACTTC CAISNTAYEQYF
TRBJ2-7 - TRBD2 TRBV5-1 TGCGCCAGCAGCTTGGCCGGGGGGGCCTACGAGCAGTACTTC CASSLAGGAYEQYF
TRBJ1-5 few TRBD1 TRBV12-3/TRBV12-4 TGTGCCAGCAGCGGGACAGGCAATCAGCCCCAGCATTTT CASSGTGNQPQHF
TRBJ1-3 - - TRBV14 TGTGCCAGCAGCCAAGGAGGGGGAAACACCATATATTTT CASSQGGGNTIYF
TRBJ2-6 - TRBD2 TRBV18 TGTGCCAGCTCATCCTCCACCAGCGGGGGCGGGGCCAACGTCCTGACTTTC CASSSSTSGGGANVLTF
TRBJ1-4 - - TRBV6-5 TGTGCCAGCAGTTCTCGGGATTGGGAAAAACTGTTTTTT CASSSRDWEKLFF
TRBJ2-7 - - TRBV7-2 TGTGCCAGCAGCTTAGAGCCCGGACAGTCGCACGGGCAGTACTTC CASSLEPGQSHGQYF
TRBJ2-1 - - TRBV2 TGTGCCAGCATTTTTAGTGAATCCTACAATGAGCAGTTCTTC CASIFSESYNEQFF